This TCR beta chain was identified in a study of shared clonotypes between healthy human individuals. Findings of the study overall: Naive CD4 clonotypes were shared across several donors at roughly 5.5%. Donors were few, which limited the genetic and exposure-history diversity represented. Naive subsets, compared against memory subsets, generally had larger estimated richness values.

The germline gives CDR1 SGDLS, CDR2 YYNGEE. V lost 0 bases to trimming and J lost 6 bases; unmatched junction nucleotides: 11. This CDR3 is built from 18 residues. Division of CD4+ cells produced a CD45RA+ naive subset and a CD45RA-negative memory subset. Clones were read by immunoSEQ multiplex PCR, and TCRdb kept only the in-frame ones, dropping some. The table shows just over 2,000,000 clones, with roughly 94% occurring only once. Details on this clone: Its antigen is not identified.

The sequencing sample was made of naive CD4+ T cells sorted from blood. Subset specified: CD45RA+ positively selected. This sequence joins TRBV9 and TRBJ2-2; 10 positions agree with TRBD2. This sequence originates from a man aged 18 to 30 in good health. The CDR3 reads CASSVGGSSGSFAGELFF. DNA of the CDR3: TGTGCCAGCAGCGTAGGAGGGTCTAGCGGGAGTTTTGCCGGGGAGCTGTTTTTT.